This note documents a single T cell receptor (beta chain) sequence. The antigen remains unidentified. From germline, CDR1 is LNHDA and CDR2 SQIVND (reference sequence). The V gene end was trimmed by 8 bases and the J gene end by 2 bases; junction bases not matched to a gene: 11. CDR3 length: 16 amino acids. The sample belongs to a study of long-term antiretroviral therapy in people with HIV. They ran version v3.0 of the immunoSEQ assay at survey level. Assay used: immunoSEQ multiplex PCR; TCRdb lists only in-frame clones, some missing. This sample has 35,000 to 45,000 clones; roughly four fifths occur once, and the top ten carry 6.2%. Study conclusions and caveats: Gathering of blood took place between the mid-2000s and the late 2010s, possibly under older ART regimens.

The TCR was taken from a man aged 18 to 29 with HIV. The chain carries TRBV19 and TRBJ2-1, with 8 bases fitting TRBD2. Sequenced here: unsorted PBMCs, sampled 1 year after starting antiretroviral therapy. The CDR3, as DNA: TGTGCCAGTGCGTGGAGCGGGGGCCGAACCTACAATGAGCAGTTCTTC. Protein product: CASAWSGGRTYNEQFF.